This passage covers 5 T cell receptor beta chains from one sample sequenced in a study of cytomegalovirus exposure and HLA in healthy donors. The PCR was carried out with 60 Vbeta primers and 13 Jbeta primers. Method: immunoSEQ multiplex PCR; TCRdb's copy keeps in-frame clones and lacks some. The repertoire consists of approximately 89,000 clones, with 60% to 75% occurring once and the leading ten covering 1.2%. What was sequenced was PBMCs. These receptor sequences come from a female donor in good health and CMV-seronegative.

The chain links TRBV4-1 to TRBJ2-1; possibly TRBD2 for D (6 bases). Germline CDR1 MGHRA, CDR2 YSYEKL. The germline V and J ends were trimmed by 2 bases and 7 bases, with 21 bases remaining between them. The CDR3 contains 17 residues. For the CDR3, the DNA is TGCGCCAGCAGCCAACTCCTAGCGTTAACCCTGGGGAATGAGCAGTTCTTC. This codes for CASSQLLALTLGNEQFF.

The chain couples TRBV7-2 to TRBJ2-1, with D possibly being TRBD2 (5 bases). This CDR3 region has 12 residues. V was shortened by 6 bases and J by 12 bases, with 15 bases between the two germline ends. Germline CDR1 SGHTA, CDR2 FQGNSA. The CDR3 here is CASRLAEVGQFF. DNA of the CDR3: TGTGCCAGCAGGCTAGCCGAGGTGGGGCAGTTCTTC. The full variable domain, in which reference TRBV7-2 and TRBJ2-1 provide the parts outside the CDR3, is GAGVSQSPSNKVTEKGKDVELRCDPISGHTALYWYRQSLGQGLEFLIYFQGNSAPDKSGLPSDRFSAERTGGSVSTLTIQRTQQEDSAVYLCASRLAEVGQFFGPGTRLTVL.

The chain couples TRBV27 to TRBJ2-1; 10 nucleotides agree with TRBD2. Trimming took 2 bases from V and 8 from J; bases not matched to a gene: 9. The CDR3 has 16 residues. Germline-derived CDR1 and CDR2 are MNHEY and SMNVEV (reference sequence). The DNA of the CDR3 is TGTGCCAGCAGTTTAGGTCTAGCGGGAGAAGGGTATGAGCAGTTCTTC. Translating gives CASSLGLAGEGYEQFF.

The count of this clone is one. The rearrangement links TRBV2 to TRBJ1-2, with 8 bases fitting TRBD1. J was trimmed by 3 bases and V by 4 bases; bases with no gene match: 4. The length of the CDR3 is 14 residues. Germline loops: CDR1 SNHLY, CDR2 FYNNEI. CDR3 residues: CASSVPGGYYGYTF. The CDR3 bases are TGTGCCAGCAGTGTCCCAGGGGGCTACTATGGCTACACCTTC.

The sample holds a few counts of this clone. This sequence joins TRBV11-2 and TRBJ1-1; 9 nucleotides agree with TRBD1. With 5 bases clipped from V and 4 bases from J, the junction kept 2 bases outside the gene matches. This CDR3 spans 13 amino acids. Germline values: CDR1 SGHAT, CDR2 FQNNGV. The CDR3 nucleotides read TGTGCCAGCAGCCCACAGGGGGCCACTGAAGCTTTCTTT. This gives the protein CASSPQGATEAFF.